This section outlines one TCR beta chain sequence together with its context. The data stem from a study of control samples from healthy donors and cancer patients. This CDR3 is 14 amino acids long. Germline V lookup: CDR1 MRHNA, CDR2 SNTAGT. V gave up 6 bases and J gave up 2 bases, with 12 bases separating them. Method: immunoSEQ multiplex PCR; TCRdb's copy keeps in-frame clones and lacks some. Of tens of thousands of clones listed, roughly nine tenths are singletons. Input material: blood. The clonotype originates from a woman in her fifties or sixties in good health. The chain links TRBV6-4 to TRBJ2-3; D remains unclear. CDR3 nucleotides: TGTGCCAGCAGCCCGTCCCTAAACACAGATACGCAGTATTTT. Translating it yields CASSPSLNTDTQYF.